These 3 T cell receptor beta chains share one sample of origin, sequenced in a study of response to subunit inactivated influenza vaccine (dated by TCRdb to 2016 to 2019). Preparation of the library involved RT-PCR. The sequencer listed for this sample is Illumina HiSeq 2500. The public reads were reprocessed in TCRdb via fastp at Q25 and MiXCR, keeping in-frame beta chains. Each entry merges the rows of one CDR3 protein and shows their most common DNA and genes. In all, the sample holds around 760,000 distinct CDR3 sequences, and more than 11% of those were seen once. Together, the top ten hold around 7.3% of the sample. This specimen consisted of PBMCs from blood, obtained around two weeks before vaccination. The receptors shown here come from a man in his fifties or sixties who received an inactivated influenza vaccine. Donor details come from another sample of the same person, matched by shared clones.

This clonotype was detected ten times or more. The chain employs TRBV6-2 or TRBV6-3 and TRBJ2-1; 9 nucleotides agree with TRBD1. The CDR3 extends over 15 amino acids. From germline, CDR1 is MNHEY and CDR2 SVGEGT. Losses at the gene ends were 6 bases for V and 2 bases for J; bases not matched to a gene: 5. The CDR3 nucleotides are TGTGCCAGCAGCCACGGGACAGGGCCCTACAATGAGCAGTTCTTC. This translates into CASSHGTGPYNEQFF.

This clonotype was seen a few times. The chain has TRBV11-2 and TRBJ1-1; D is uncertain. V was trimmed by 5 bases and J by 5 bases, leaving 18 bases between them. CDR1 SGHAT and CDR2 FQNNGV come from the germline V gene. The CDR3 totals 15 residues. The CDR3 DNA follows: TGTGCCAGCAGCCCGCCCGGGAGGCGGAGAACTGAAGCTTTCTTT. Its translation is CASSPPGRRRTEAFF.

This sequence joins TRBV29-1 and TRBJ1-2; D unclear. The CDR3 sequence is 13 residues long. Looked up from germline, CDR1 is SQVTM and CDR2 is ANQGSEA. Trimming took 0 bases from V and 8 from J, leaving 13 bases between them. The DNA of the CDR3 is TGCAGCGTTGAAGATGCCCTTCGCATCGGCTACACCTTC. Encoded protein: CSVEDALRIGYTF.